This paragraph covers one T cell receptor (beta chain) sequence. Its antigen is undetermined. Cell sorting was applied to PBMCs, and CD4+ and CD8+ T cells were collected. The data belong to a study of CD8+ T cells in alopecia areata. The CDR3 runs 12 residues. Trimming cost V 11 bases and J 0 bases; bases outside gene matches: 3. The V gene's germline CDR1 is PRHDT and CDR2 FYEKMQ (reference sequence). Study observations and caveats: Compared with normal scalp, lesional scalp had higher clonality and more expanded CD8+ clones.

Reverse transcribed after extraction, RNA yielded cDNA as the sequencing template. Data came from immunoSEQ multiplex PCR; TCRdb stores just in-frame clones and leaves some out. The sample yields roughly 200,000 clones, around three fifths seen once. This receptor was taken from a human donor in good health. Sequencing input: CD8+ T cells sorted from blood. The gene calls are TRBV13 and TRBJ1-1; 7 bases are a match to TRBD1. This CDR3 reads CADGTVNTEAFF. The CDR3 DNA sequence: TGTGCCGATGGGACAGTGAACACTGAAGCTTTCTTT.